The 24 T cell receptor beta chains in this list originate from one sample, sequenced in a study of T cell responses to AZD1222 COVID-19 vaccine. Data came from immunoSEQ multiplex PCR; TCRdb stores just in-frame clones and leaves some out. This sample has roughly 97,000 clones; roughly 84% occur once, and the top ten carry 2.8%. The sample in question was peripheral blood, obtained on day 0 of AZD1222 vaccination. These receptors came from an adult in good health.

Within the sample, this clone is medium-sized. The genes are TRBV10-3 and TRBJ1-5; 7 nucleotides align to TRBD1. The V gene's germline CDR1 is ENHRY and CDR2 SYGVKD. The V and J ends lost 3 bases and 4 bases, in that order; junction bases with no gene match: 6. The CDR3 is 15 amino acids. CDR3 coding DNA: TGTGCCATCAGTGAAGGGGGCGATATGAATCAGCCCCAGCATTTT. Translating it yields CAISEGGDMNQPQHF.

This clone occurred once. The chain uses TRBV19 and TRBJ2-7, with 7 bases identical to TRBD1. The germline V gene has CDR1 LNHDA and CDR2 SQIVND (reference sequence). This CDR3 has 12 amino acids. The V gene end was trimmed by 4 bases and the J gene end by 5 bases; junction bases not matched to a gene: 2. The CDR3 nucleotides read TGTGCCAGTAGTAGGGACAGAGACGAGCAGTACTTC. It codes for CASSRDRDEQYF.

The chain links TRBV27 to TRBJ2-7; D tentatively fits TRBD1 or TRBD2 (5 bases each). Germline V gives CDR1 MNHEY, CDR2 SMNVEV (reference sequence). CDR3 size: 14 residues. Between the trimmed V and J ends, which lost 5 bases and 6 bases, there was a span of 17 bases. CDR3 sequence reads: CASSTLLGVGEQYF. CDR3 coding DNA: TGTGCCAGCAGTACCTTACTAGGGGTAGGCGAGCAGTACTTC.

This clone was seen a handful of times. The V call is TRBV19, the J call TRBJ1-2; D is unclear. The CDR3 runs to 12 residues. The V end was cut by 3 bases, the J end by 6 bases, with 8 bases between. Germline V CDR1 and CDR2: LNHDA, SQIVND (reference sequence). The CDR3 region is CASSMGFDGYTF. CDR3 DNA: TGTGCCAGTAGTATGGGGTTTGATGGCTACACCTTC.

The gene calls are TRBV19 and TRBJ2-3; tentatively, D is TRBD2 (6 bases). CDR3 size: 18 residues. V was clipped by 6 bases and J by 4 bases, with 26 bases between them. Germline loops: CDR1 LNHDA, CDR2 SQIVND (reference sequence). The CDR3 bases are TGTGCCAGTAGGGACTACAGATCCGGGAGCTCACTGTCAGATACGCAGTATTTT. It codes for CASRDYRSGSSLSDTQYF.

The V gene is TRBV19, the J gene TRBJ2-7; 9 positions match TRBD2. The trim removed 5 bases at V and 5 bases at J, leaving 7 bases unmatched. The CDR3 spans 14 residues. Germline V gives CDR1 LNHDA, CDR2 SQIVND (reference sequence). The CDR3 nucleotides are TGTGCCAGTAGTGGCCCTAGCGGGGTCGACGAGCAGTACTTC. Translated: CASSGPSGVDEQYF.

The chain combines TRBV6-1 with TRBJ1-1; no clear D gene. The V end lost 3 bases, the J end lost 11 bases, and 7 bases lay between the germline ends. The CDR3 runs to 10 residues. The germline V gene has CDR1 MNHNS and CDR2 SASEGT. The CDR3 DNA reads TGTGCCAGCAGTGACGTCGGGGCTTTCTTT. Translation: CASSDVGAFF.

Only one count was recorded for this clone. The J gene is TRBJ2-1, the V gene TRBV9; either TRBD1 or TRBD2 may supply D (5 bases each). V was clipped by 1 base and J by 0 bases, with 14 bases between them. Looked up from germline, CDR1 is SGDLS and CDR2 is YYNGEE. The CDR3 is made up of 17 amino acids. The CDR3 here is CASSVWERTSSYNEQFF. The CDR3 nucleotides read TGTGCCAGCAGCGTATGGGAGCGGACAAGCTCCTACAATGAGCAGTTCTTC.

CDR3 residues: CAGRDLDNTGELFF. Here the CDR3 DNA reads TGTGCCGGACGGGACTTAGACAACACCGGGGAGCTGTTTTTT. The chain combines TRBV6-5 with TRBJ2-2, with a possible D match to TRBD2 (6 bases). This CDR3 comprises 14 residues. Germline assignment: CDR1 MNHEY and CDR2 SVGAGI. The V end lost 11 bases, the J end lost 2 bases, and 15 bases lay between the germline ends.

This sequence joins TRBV10-2 and TRBJ1-1, with D unclear. V was cut by 3 bases and J by 3 bases, with 14 bases left in between. CDR1 and CDR2 (germline): WSHSY, SAAADI. This CDR3 region has 15 residues. The CDR3 is CASSDYTPTDTEAFF. DNA for the CDR3: TGCGCCAGCAGTGATTATACCCCCACGGACACTGAAGCTTTCTTT.

This chain uses TRBV6-1 with TRBJ1-1; no reliable D call. This CDR3 is 13 amino acids long. CDR1 is MNHNS, CDR2 SASEGT, per germline. Trimming cost V 1 base and J 5 bases, with 8 bases left between them. CDR3 in amino acids: CASSEGPETEAFF. As DNA, the CDR3 is TGTGCCAGCAGTGAAGGGCCGGAGACTGAAGCTTTCTTT.

The rearrangement joins TRBV18 to TRBJ2-6, with 7 bases lining up with TRBD1. Germline V gene sequence: CDR1 KGHSH, CDR2 LQKENI. The ends lost 6 bases at V and 0 bases at J; junction bases unmatched: 14. This CDR3 contains 19 residues. Here the CDR3 reads CASSPTTRQGSSGANVLTF. The DNA for the CDR3 is TGTGCCAGCTCTCCCACTACGAGACAGGGTAGCTCTGGGGCCAACGTCCTGACTTTC.

The chain combines TRBV12-3 or TRBV12-4 with TRBJ2-7, with D perhaps matching TRBD1 (5 bases). Trimming took 10 bases from V and 3 from J, leaving 13 bases between them. This CDR3 spans 12 amino acids. CDR3 in amino acids: CATSPDSYEQYF. The CDR3 DNA is TGTGCCACCTCACCCGACAGCTACGAGCAGTACTTC.

The chain recombines TRBV28 with TRBJ2-7, with no clear D. The germline gives CDR1 MDHEN, CDR2 SYDVKM. V was trimmed by 3 bases and J by 5 bases, leaving 5 bases between them. The CDR3 covers 11 residues. CDR3 residues: CASSFSNEQYF. CDR3 nucleotide sequence: TGTGCCAGCAGTTTTTCCAACGAGCAGTACTTC.

The chain employs TRBV18 and TRBJ2-2; the D is unclear. V dropped 2 bases and J dropped 6 bases, with 7 bases sitting between them. This CDR3 comprises 13 residues. Germline V gene lookup returns CDR1 KGHSH and CDR2 LQKENI. The CDR3 is CASSPTVSGELFF. CDR3 DNA sequence: TGTGCCAGCTCACCAACAGTGTCCGGGGAGCTGTTTTTT. The full variable domain, in which reference TRBV18 and TRBJ2-2 provide the parts outside the CDR3, is NAGVMQNPRHLVRRRGQEARLRCSPMKGHSHVYWYRQLPEEGLKFMVYLQKENIIDESGMPKERFSAEFPKEGPSILRIQQVVRGDSAAYFCASSPTVSGELFFGEGSRLTVL.

The sample holds a few counts of this clone. The chain is built from TRBV7-8 and TRBJ1-3; no firm D call. Germline V CDR1 and CDR2: SGHVS, FQNEAQ. The CDR3 spans 13 residues. Trimming pared 5 bases from V and 4 bases from J, leaving 9 bases between. The CDR3 sequence: CASSLNGGNTIYF. As DNA, the CDR3 is TGTGCCAGCAGCCTGAACGGGGGAAACACCATATATTTT. The whole variable domain, remainder taken from reference TRBV7-8 and TRBJ1-3, is GAGVSQSPRYKVAKRGQDVALRCDPISGHVSLFWYQQALGQGPEFLTYFQNEAQLDKSGLPSDRFFAERPEGSVSTLKIQRTQQEDSAVYLCASSLNGGNTIYFGEGSWLTVV.

V and J are TRBV6-5 and TRBJ2-3, with unresolved D. Germline values: CDR1 MNHEY, CDR2 SVGAGI. This CDR3 is 15 amino acids long. Trimming removed 5 bases from V and 0 bases from J, with 12 bases in between. CDR3 in amino acids: CASSQKGISTDTQYF. CDR3 sequence (DNA): TGTGCCAGCAGTCAAAAGGGTATTAGCACAGATACGCAGTATTTT.

The chain links TRBV3-1 (or the pseudogene TRBV3-2) to TRBJ2-2; 7 nucleotides agree with TRBD1. The V segment lost 5 bases and the J segment 1 base; nucleotides outside the gene matches: 7. CDR1 LGHDT and CDR2 YNNKEL come from the germline V gene (reference sequence). The CDR3 loop spans 16 amino acids. CDR3 nucleotide sequence: TGTGCCAGCAGCGATCTGGGACAGCTGAACACCGGGGAGCTGTTTTTT. Amino acid sequence: CASSDLGQLNTGELFF.

The chain is built from TRBV11-3 and TRBJ1-3; D gene ambiguous. Trimming stripped 5 bases from V and 4 bases from J, with 9 bases between. The CDR3 sequence is 13 residues long. From germline, CDR1 is SGHNT and CDR2 YENEEA. The CDR3: CASSQGPGNTIYF. CDR3 nucleotides: TGTGCCAGCAGCCAAGGCCCCGGAAACACCATATATTTT.

This clone appeared once. This chain joins TRBV12-5 and TRBJ1-5; D possibly corresponds to TRBD1 (5 bases). CDR3 length: 11 residues. Germline V lookup: CDR1 LGHNT, CDR2 FRNRAP. V dropped 6 bases and J dropped 11 bases, with 11 bases sitting between them. CDR3 protein: CASGGELSQHF. Written as DNA, the CDR3 is TGTGCTAGTGGGGGGGAATTGTCCCAGCATTTT.

The genes are TRBV30 and TRBJ1-5; D might be TRBD1 (5 bases). The CDR3 consists of 14 residues. V was shortened by 0 bases and J by 3 bases, with 9 bases between the two germline ends. Germline assignment: CDR1 GTSNPN and CDR2 SVGIG (reference sequence). The CDR3: CAWSVGTNNQPQHF. The CDR3 DNA is TGTGCCTGGAGTGTAGGGACGAACAATCAGCCCCAGCATTTT.

The chain links TRBV3-1 (or the pseudogene TRBV3-2) to TRBJ2-7; 15 positions agree with TRBD2. The CDR3 is 18 residues long. The V segment lost 1 base and the J segment 5 bases; nucleotides outside the gene matches: 9. The V gene's germline CDR1 is LGHDT and CDR2 YNNKEL (reference sequence). CDR3 residues: CASSQVIPGTSGRNEQYF. As DNA, the CDR3 is TGTGCCAGCAGCCAAGTCATACCAGGGACTAGCGGGAGGAACGAGCAGTACTTC.

This sequence joins TRBV19 and TRBJ1-5; D is perhaps TRBD1 (6 bases). Germline values: CDR1 LNHDA, CDR2 SQIVND (reference sequence). This CDR3 is 16 amino acids long. The V end lost 0 bases, the J end lost 7 bases, and 16 bases lay between the germline ends. CDR3 DNA sequence: TGTGCCAGTAGTATAGATGGCGCCGGGGGGGCCCAGCCCCAGCATTTT. Translation gives CASSIDGAGGAQPQHF.

The chain combines TRBV6-4 with TRBJ2-2; D might be TRBD1 or TRBD2, each matching 5 bases. Germline assignment: CDR1 MRHNA and CDR2 SNTAGT. The CDR3 loop spans 15 amino acids. The germline V and J ends were trimmed by 6 bases and 6 bases, with 17 bases remaining between them. DNA for the CDR3: TGTGCCAGCAGCCGGGACGGCGACTTAGCCGGGGAGCTGTTTTTT. Its protein product is CASSRDGDLAGELFF.